Each of the 26 T cell receptor beta chains below was sequenced from the same sample in a study of T cell responses to AZD1222 COVID-19 vaccine. Repertoires were generated with immunoSEQ multiplex PCR, while TCRdb's copy carries only in-frame clones and drops some. The data show about 120,000 clones, around 89% seen once. The sample in question was peripheral blood, obtained on day 0 of AZD1222 vaccination. Receptors originate from an adult in good health.

The V and J genes are TRBV7-2 and TRBJ1-2, with TRBD1 matching over 7 bases. This CDR3 is built from 15 residues. Germline trimming cut 0 bases from V and 6 bases from J; bases unmatched to any gene: 7. Germline V lookup: CDR1 SGHTA, CDR2 FQGNSA. The CDR3 spells CASSLATTGRHGYTF. In DNA form, the CDR3 reads TGTGCCAGCAGCTTAGCGACGACAGGGAGGCATGGCTACACCTTC.

J is TRBJ1-3 and V is TRBV6-2 or TRBV6-3; TRBD1 might be the D (6 bases). CDR1 is MNHEY, CDR2 SVGEGT, per germline. The germline V and J ends were trimmed by 3 bases and 4 bases, with 16 bases remaining between them. There are 16 residues in the CDR3. CDR3 in amino acids: CASSYGQLFAGNTIYF. The CDR3 bases are TGTGCCAGCAGTTATGGACAGCTTTTCGCCGGAAACACCATATATTTT.

V gene TRBV13 combines with J gene TRBJ2-2; unclear D gene. Trimming took off 6 bases at V and 4 bases at J, with 24 bases between the two ends. CDR1 is PRHDT and CDR2 is FYEKMQ in the germline V gene (reference sequence). The CDR3 extends over 18 amino acids. In DNA form, the CDR3 reads TGTGCCAGCAGGCCCGAGTCTGAGACTCCTGCCCGCACCGGGGAGCTGTTTTTT. Residues: CASRPESETPARTGELFF.

This sequence joins TRBV6-5 and TRBJ2-1; D tentatively reads TRBD1 or TRBD2 (5 bases each). CDR1 is MNHEY, CDR2 SVGAGI, per germline. The CDR3 runs 16 residues. V lost 2 bases to trimming and J lost 9 bases, with 20 bases between them. CDR3: CASSYPRGRGQGEQFF. CDR3 nucleotides: TGTGCCAGCAGTTACCCTCGGGGCCGGGGTCAAGGTGAGCAGTTCTTC.

J is TRBJ1-2 and V is TRBV7-3; D remains ambiguous. The germline V gene has CDR1 SGHTA and CDR2 FQGTGA. CDR3 length: 13 amino acids. The V gene lost 1 base and the J gene lost 3 bases, with 6 bases spanning the gap. The CDR3 bases are TGTGCCAGCAGCTTAAACTCCGACTATGGCTACACCTTC. Residues: CASSLNSDYGYTF.

The rearrangement links TRBV28 to TRBJ2-5; TRBD2 aligns across 8 bases. With 5 bases clipped from V and 4 bases from J, the junction kept 6 bases outside the gene matches. Germline CDR1 is MDHEN and CDR2 is SYDVKM. This CDR3 is built from 14 residues. DNA for the CDR3: TGTGCCAGCAGTCTATTAAGCGGGAGAGAGACCCAGTACTTC. Its protein is CASSLLSGRETQYF.

This CDR3 reads CSVAGAEAFF. DNA for the CDR3: TGCAGCGTTGCGGGCGCTGAAGCTTTCTTT. V gene TRBV29-1 combines with J gene TRBJ1-1; no clear D. V lost 4 bases, J lost 6 bases, and 6 bases lay in between. This CDR3 comprises 10 residues. Germline V CDR1 and CDR2: SQVTM, ANQGSEA. The full variable domain, rest sourced from reference TRBV29-1 and TRBJ1-1, is SAVISQKPSRDICQRGTSLTIQCQVDSQVTMMFWYRQQPGQSLTLIATANQGSEATYESGFVIDKFPISRPNLTFSTLTVSNMSPEDSSIYLCSVAGAEAFFGQGTRLTVV.

V and J are TRBV9 and TRBJ1-6; D is ambiguous. This CDR3 comprises 16 residues. V lost 0 bases to trimming and J lost 2 bases, with 9 bases between them. In germline, CDR1 is SGDLS, CDR2 YYNGEE. The CDR3 reads CASSVDEGTYNSPLHF. The CDR3 DNA is TGTGCCAGCAGCGTAGACGAGGGAACCTATAATTCACCCCTCCACTTT.

V and J are TRBV11-2 and TRBJ2-6; TRBD1 aligns across 7 bases. CDR1 SGHAT and CDR2 FQNNGV come from the germline V gene. There are 19 residues in the CDR3. J gave up 12 bases and V 2 bases, and 22 bases lay outside the gene matches. The CDR3 reads CASSLRSARQGSRGSVLTF. DNA of the CDR3: TGTGCCAGCAGCTTAAGATCAGCCCGACAGGGTTCAAGAGGAAGCGTCCTGACTTTC.

This clone came up once. This chain links TRBV28 with TRBJ2-7; D is ambiguous. CDR1 and CDR2 from the germline V gene are MDHEN and SYDVKM. V was shortened by 7 bases and J by 3 bases, with 10 bases between the two germline ends. The CDR3 is made up of 12 amino acids. The CDR3 region is CASTNTVYEQYF. CDR3 sequence (DNA): TGTGCCAGCACCAACACCGTCTACGAGCAGTACTTC.

The CDR3 loop is CATASGSSNQPQHF. Here the CDR3 DNA reads TGTGCCACCGCGTCAGGGAGTAGCAATCAGCCCCAGCATTTT. V usage is TRBV24-1 and J usage is TRBJ1-5, with D perhaps matching TRBD1 (5 bases). The CDR3 loop spans 14 amino acids. Per germline, CDR1 KGHDR and CDR2 SFDVKD. V lost 9 bases, J lost 0 bases, and 11 bases lay in between.

This clone was seen only a few times. J is TRBJ2-2 and V is TRBV7-2; D call uncertain. CDR3 length: 15 amino acids. Germline CDR1 is SGHTA and CDR2 is FQGNSA. V lost 5 bases to trimming and J lost 0 bases, with 10 bases between them. CDR3 sequence reads: CASSLLLANTGELFF. In DNA form, the CDR3 reads TGTGCCAGCAGCCTACTACTTGCGAACACCGGGGAGCTGTTTTTT.

This clone was recorded once. V and J are TRBV28 and TRBJ1-1; the D gene is possibly TRBD1 (5 bases). Trimming shortened V by 5 bases and J by 3 bases, and 19 bases separated the two germline ends. Germline CDR1 and CDR2: MDHEN and SYDVKM. The CDR3 covers 16 residues. CDR3 region: CASSHFNRGGYTEAFF. Written as DNA, the CDR3 is TGTGCCAGCAGTCACTTTAATCGGGGGGGGTACACTGAAGCTTTCTTT.

The rearrangement links TRBV19 to TRBJ1-2, with 7 bases fitting TRBD1. The CDR3 is 14 residues long. Trimming cost V 6 bases and J 4 bases; bases outside gene matches: 8. Germline V gives CDR1 LNHDA, CDR2 SQIVND (reference sequence). In nucleotides, the CDR3 is TGTGCCAGTAGCTTACAAGGGACAGCCTATGGCTACACCTTC. As protein: CASSLQGTAYGYTF. Full variable domain (missing parts from reference TRBV19 and TRBJ1-2): DGGITQSPKYLFRKEGQNVTLSCEQNLNHDAMYWYRQDPGQGLRLIYYSQIVNDFQKGDIAEGYSVSREKKESFPLTVTSAQKNPTAFYLCASSLQGTAYGYTFGSGTRLTVV.

V is TRBV5-4 and J is TRBJ1-5; D unclear. V lost 4 bases and J lost 0, with 5 bases in between. There are 13 residues in the CDR3. Germline loops: CDR1 SGHNT, CDR2 YYREEE (reference sequence). The CDR3 spells CASSQDSNQPQHF. Written as DNA, the CDR3 is TGTGCCAGCAGCCAGGATAGCAATCAGCCCCAGCATTTT.

The V and J genes are TRBV7-3 and TRBJ2-5; D call uncertain. The length of the CDR3 is 13 residues. Trimming stripped 1 base from V and 3 bases from J, with 6 bases between. Germline V lookup: CDR1 SGHTA, CDR2 FQGTGA. Written as DNA, the CDR3 is TGTGCCAGCAGCTTAATTCGGGAAGAGACCCAGTACTTC. The encoded protein is CASSLIREETQYF.

V and J are TRBV19 and TRBJ2-6; D tentatively fits TRBD1 or TRBD2 (5 bases each). The CDR3 consists of 14 residues. V lost 7 bases, J lost 4 bases, and 11 bases lay in between. Germline CDR1 reads LNHDA; CDR2 reads SQIVND (reference sequence). CDR3 amino acids: CASTGAAGANVLTF. The DNA of the CDR3 is TGTGCCAGTACCGGGGCCGCCGGGGCCAACGTCCTGACTTTC.

V is TRBV7-9 and J is TRBJ1-1, with D possibly TRBD1 on 5 matching bases. Germline CDR1 reads SEHNR; CDR2 reads FQNEAQ (reference sequence). V was pared by 1 base and J by 0 bases, with 12 bases between. The length of the CDR3 is 16 residues. CDR3 in amino acids: CASSLGGGDMNTEAFF. Written as DNA, the CDR3 is TGTGCCAGCAGCTTAGGGGGCGGGGATATGAACACTGAAGCTTTCTTT. Together with reference TRBV7-9 and TRBJ1-1, the CDR3 gives the full variable domain: DTGVSQNPRHKITKRGQNVTFRCDPISEHNRLYWYRQTLGQGPEFLTYFQNEAQLEKSRLLSDRFSAERPKGSFSTLEIQRTEQGDSAMYLCASSLGGGDMNTEAFFGQGTRLTVV.

The chain couples TRBV20-1 to TRBJ2-1, with D maybe TRBD2 (5 bases). Germline V lookup: CDR1 DFQATT, CDR2 SNEGSKA (reference sequence). V lost 3 bases and J 6 bases, leaving 15 bases between the germline ends. The CDR3 consists of 14 residues. The CDR3 sequence is CSASRGINGNEQFF. CDR3 nucleotides: TGCAGTGCTAGTCGGGGAATTAACGGCAATGAGCAGTTCTTC.

Turning to this clone: This specimen includes other DNA sequences encoding the same CDR3. The chain couples TRBV25-1 to TRBJ1-1; a weak D match, TRBD1 (5 bases). The CDR3 is 15 residues long. CDR1 and CDR2 (germline): MGHDK, SYGVNS. With 1 base removed from V and 0 bases from J, the gap between germline ends came to 9 bases. For the CDR3, the DNA is TGTGCCAGCAGTGAATGGGGGGGGTTGAACACTGAAGCTTTCTTT. Translated, it gives CASSEWGGLNTEAFF.

This rearrangement joins TRBV3-1 (or the pseudogene TRBV3-2) to TRBJ1-1, with D possibly TRBD1 on 5 matching bases. Germline values: CDR1 LGHDT, CDR2 YNNKEL (reference sequence). This CDR3 spans 15 amino acids. V lost 4 bases, J lost 4 bases, and 16 bases lay in between. Here the CDR3 reads CASSPAHQGVTEAFF. CDR3 coding DNA: TGTGCCAGCAGCCCCGCCCACCAGGGAGTCACTGAAGCTTTCTTT.

The chain joins TRBV20-1 to TRBJ1-4; no clear D gene. CDR3 length: 11 residues. CDR1 is DFQATT and CDR2 is SNEGSKA in the germline V gene (reference sequence). The V gene lost 6 bases and the J gene lost 3 bases, with 5 bases spanning the gap. The DNA of the CDR3 is TGCAGTGCACCCGCTAATGAAAAACTGTTTTTT. Amino acid sequence: CSAPANEKLFF.

This clone showed up just once. The chain carries TRBV6-1 and TRBJ1-1; D gene ambiguous. Germline V lookup: CDR1 MNHNS, CDR2 SASEGT. The V gene lost 4 bases and the J gene lost 3 bases, with 18 bases spanning the gap. CDR3 size: 16 residues. CDR3: CASSAPGPNWDTEAFF. The CDR3 DNA follows: TGTGCCAGCAGTGCCCCCGGACCTAACTGGGACACTGAAGCTTTCTTT.

The chain links TRBV7-2 to TRBJ1-2; D not resolved. With 5 bases removed from V and 5 bases from J, the gap between germline ends came to 15 bases. CDR1 is SGHTA and CDR2 is FQGNSA in the germline V gene. This CDR3 contains 14 residues. The CDR3 sequence: CASSTKPLGYGYTF. The DNA of the CDR3 is TGTGCCAGCAGCACTAAACCCCTGGGGTATGGCTACACCTTC.

The DNA for the CDR3 is TGTGCCAGCAGCTTAGAAGCGGGAGGTGGTGAGCAGTTCTTC. Protein sequence: CASSLEAGGGEQFF. The rearrangement joins TRBV7-6 to TRBJ2-1; the match to TRBD2 covers 9 bases. The CDR3 runs to 14 residues. Germline loops: CDR1 SGHVS, CDR2 FNYEAQ. V gave up 1 base and J gave up 9 bases; unmatched junction bases: 4.

This clone was counted only a few times. The chain joins TRBV28 to TRBJ2-5; 11 nucleotides align to TRBD1. Trimming removed 10 bases from V and 1 base from J; junction bases left unmatched: 5. Germline V gene lookup returns CDR1 MDHEN and CDR2 SYDVKM. The CDR3 runs 14 residues. The DNA for the CDR3 is TGTGCCAACCGGGACAGGGGGTGCCAAGAGACCCAGTACTTC. It yields the protein CANRDRGCQETQYF. The whole variable domain, remainder taken from reference TRBV28 and TRBJ2-5, is DVKVTQSSRYLVKRTGEKVFLECVQDMDHENMFWYRQDPGLGLRLIYFSYDVKMKEKGDIPEGYSVSREKKERFSLILESASTNQTSMYLCANRDRGCQETQYFGPGTRLLVL.